This record covers a single TCR beta chain. With 1 base removed from V and 8 bases from J, the gap between germline ends came to 5 bases. The germline V gene encodes CDR1 SEHNR and CDR2 FQNEAQ (reference sequence). The CDR3 runs 11 residues. This sample stems from a study of blood T cell repertoires in COVID-19. Background on the study: T cells, B-cell-depleted T cells, or PBMCs provided the cDNA or gDNA that served as material.

Original processing methods: Reference gene primer amplification gave estimated nucleated cell counts. Measured with immunoSEQ multiplex PCR; TCRdb has only the in-frame clones, and not every one. V and J calls and clone size come straight from that table; D and trimming were deduced from the DNA. The sample has about 220,000 clones, around four fifths seen once; the top ten hold 15% to 20%. The genes are TRBV7-9 and TRBJ1-1; the D is unclear. This TCR was recovered from a man aged 30-40 years with active or convalescent COVID-19. Source material: peripheral blood. CDR3 in DNA: TGTGCCAGCAGCTTAGTAGAGGAAGCTTTCTTT. Protein: CASSLVEEAFF. The whole variable domain, remainder taken from reference TRBV7-9 and TRBJ1-1, is DTGVSQNPRHKITKRGQNVTFRCDPISEHNRLYWYRQTLGQGPEFLTYFQNEAQLEKSRLLSDRFSAERPKGSFSTLEIQRTEQGDSAMYLCASSLVEEAFFGQGTRLTVV.